The 14 T cell receptor beta chains in this list originate from one sample, sequenced in a study of T cell responses to AZD1222 COVID-19 vaccine. Assay used: immunoSEQ multiplex PCR; TCRdb lists only in-frame clones, some missing. Here the sample spans roughly 140,000 clones, around 87% being singletons. This material consisted of peripheral blood, taken 28 days after the second AZD1222 dose. The receptors come from an adult who received the AZD1222 COVID-19 vaccine.

This chain links TRBV7-2 with TRBJ1-1; no reliable D call. Trimming took 0 bases from V and 7 from J, leaving 9 bases between them. This CDR3 has 13 residues. From germline, CDR1 is SGHTA and CDR2 FQGNSA. CDR3 bases: TGTGCCAGCAGCTTAGCAGCCAGCCTTGAAGCTTTCTTT. It is translated as CASSLAASLEAFF. The full variable domain, its missing parts supplied by reference TRBV7-2 and TRBJ1-1, is GAGVSQSPSNKVTEKGKDVELRCDPISGHTALYWYRQSLGQGLEFLIYFQGNSAPDKSGLPSDRFSAERTGGSVSTLTIQRTQQEDSAVYLCASSLAASLEAFFGQGTRLTVV.

The V call is TRBV10-1, the J call TRBJ1-2; 8 bases map to TRBD1. Germline-derived CDR1 and CDR2 are WNHNN and SYGVQD (reference sequence). The CDR3 is 14 residues long. Trimming removed 8 bases from V and 3 bases from J; junction bases left unmatched: 8. The CDR3 nucleotides read TGCGCCAGCCCCTCGACAGGGGAGCACTATGGCTACACCTTC. Translating gives CASPSTGEHYGYTF.

In regard to this clone: Other DNA sequences in the same sample also yield this CDR3. The chain links TRBV29-1 to TRBJ1-2, with D uncertain. The V and J ends lost 2 bases and 4 bases respectively, with 8 bases between them. The germline CDR1 and CDR2 sequences are SQVTM and ANQGSEA. This CDR3 has 12 amino acids. The CDR3, as DNA: TGCAGCGTTGAAATGGGTGGCTATGGCTACACCTTC. It codes for CSVEMGGYGYTF.

This sequence joins TRBV24-1 and TRBJ1-5, with unresolved D. The CDR3 has 12 residues. The V gene's germline CDR1 is KGHDR and CDR2 SFDVKD. The V and J ends lost 3 bases and 3 bases respectively, with 2 bases between them. CDR3 coding DNA: TGTGCCACCAGTGATGTCAATCAGCCCCAGCATTTT. It yields the protein CATSDVNQPQHF.

V and J are TRBV27 and TRBJ2-2; perhaps D is TRBD1 or TRBD2 (5 bases each). The CDR3 is made up of 14 amino acids. CDR1 and CDR2 from the germline V gene are MNHEY and SMNVEV (reference sequence). The ends were cut back, 3 bases at V and 13 bases at J, with 18 bases in the middle. This CDR3 is CASSFIGRDRMLFF. Written as DNA, the CDR3 is TGTGCCAGCAGTTTTATAGGCCGGGACCGAATGCTGTTTTTT.

The J gene is TRBJ2-5, the V gene TRBV6-4; 8 bases are a match to TRBD2. J lost 4 bases, V lost 8 bases, and 6 bases had no gene match. This CDR3 contains 13 residues. Germline V gene data show CDR1 as MRHNA and CDR2 as SNTAGT. CDR3 nucleotide sequence: TGTGCCAGCGGGGGACTAGAGGGAGAGACCCAGTACTTC. Encoded protein: CASGGLEGETQYF.

The chain's CDR3 is CASSLRTGAAKNIQYF. The CDR3 coding sequence is TGTGCCAGCAGCTTGAGGACAGGGGCGGCCAAAAACATTCAGTACTTC. V and J are TRBV7-9 and TRBJ2-4, with TRBD1 matching over 9 bases. This CDR3 is built from 16 residues. The V segment lost 3 bases and the J segment 1 base; nucleotides outside the gene matches: 4. Germline V gene lookup returns CDR1 SEHNR and CDR2 FQNEAQ (reference sequence).

CDR3 amino acids: CASSPYPSSGRALEQYF. CDR3 nucleotide sequence: TGTGCCAGCAGCCCCTACCCCTCTAGCGGGAGGGCTCTCGAGCAGTACTTC. V is TRBV7-2 and J is TRBJ2-7; 12 bases agree with TRBD2. Trimming removed 5 bases from V and 6 bases from J; junction bases left unmatched: 14. Germline lookup yields CDR1 SGHTA and CDR2 FQGNSA. CDR3 length: 17 amino acids.

This clone came up a few times. The chain links TRBV5-6 to TRBJ2-1; D ambiguous. Trimming took off 0 bases at V and 6 bases at J, with 7 bases between the two ends. This CDR3 is 13 amino acids long. CDR1 SGHDT and CDR2 YYEEEE come from the germline V gene. The CDR3: CASSLGAGNEQFF. In DNA, the CDR3 is TGTGCCAGCAGCTTGGGGGCCGGCAATGAGCAGTTCTTC.

The chain links TRBV28 to TRBJ1-2, with D maybe TRBD1 (5 bases). The length of the CDR3 is 14 residues. The V gene's germline CDR1 is MDHEN and CDR2 SYDVKM. The germline V and J ends were trimmed by 6 bases and 1 base, with 12 bases remaining between them. The CDR3 region is CASRSGLRNYGYTF. The CDR3 DNA follows: TGTGCCAGCAGATCGGGACTCCGTAACTATGGCTACACCTTC.

The V call is TRBV3-1 (or the pseudogene TRBV3-2), the J call TRBJ2-1; TRBD2 aligns across 7 bases. The V and J ends lost 0 bases and 6 bases, in that order; junction bases with no gene match: 5. The germline CDR1 and CDR2 sequences are LGHDT and YNNKEL (reference sequence). The CDR3 length is 15 residues. The CDR3 DNA is TGTGCCAGCAGCCAAGAAGGGACTATTGGCAATGAGCAGTTCTTC. Translation: CASSQEGTIGNEQFF.

CDR3 in amino acids: CASSPGGTSGAYEQYF. DNA of the CDR3: TGTGCCAGCAGCCCGGGCGGGACTAGCGGGGCCTACGAGCAGTACTTC. This sequence joins TRBV5-4 and TRBJ2-7; the match to TRBD2 covers 13 bases. The germline CDR1 and CDR2 sequences are SGHNT and YYREEE (reference sequence). The CDR3 is made up of 16 amino acids. V trimming: 4 bases; J trimming: 2 bases; junction bases outside the gene matches: 6.

This clone was seen a single time. This sequence joins TRBV6-5 and TRBJ1-1, with D possibly being TRBD1 (5 bases). The germline gives CDR1 MNHEY, CDR2 SVGAGI. This CDR3 is built from 14 residues. Trimming shortened V by 6 bases and J by 1 base, and 12 bases separated the two germline ends. CDR3 amino acids: CASRVFGGNTEAFF. CDR3 DNA: TGTGCCAGCAGGGTTTTTGGGGGGAACACTGAAGCTTTCTTT.

The chain uses TRBV7-2 and TRBJ2-5; D uncertain. There are 15 residues in the CDR3. Trimming took 2 bases from V and 2 from J, leaving 12 bases between them. CDR1 is SGHTA, CDR2 FQGNSA, per germline. The CDR3 DNA reads as TGTGCCAGCAGCTTAATCACTGATCTTCAAGAGACCCAGTACTTC. It codes for CASSLITDLQETQYF.